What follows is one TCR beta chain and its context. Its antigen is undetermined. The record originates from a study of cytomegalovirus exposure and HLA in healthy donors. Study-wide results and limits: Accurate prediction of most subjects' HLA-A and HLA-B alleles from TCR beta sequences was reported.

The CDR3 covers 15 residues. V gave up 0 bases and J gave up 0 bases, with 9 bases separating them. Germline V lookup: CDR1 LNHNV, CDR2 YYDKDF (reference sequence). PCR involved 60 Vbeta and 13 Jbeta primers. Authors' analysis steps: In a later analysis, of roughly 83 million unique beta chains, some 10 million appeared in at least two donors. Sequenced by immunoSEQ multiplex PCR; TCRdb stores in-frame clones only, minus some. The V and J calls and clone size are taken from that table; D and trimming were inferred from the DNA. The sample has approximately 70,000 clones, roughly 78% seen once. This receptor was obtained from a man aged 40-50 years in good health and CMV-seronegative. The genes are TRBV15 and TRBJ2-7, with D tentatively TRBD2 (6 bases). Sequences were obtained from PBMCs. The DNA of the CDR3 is TGTGCCACCAGCAGAGAGGGGGGAAACTCCTACGAGCAGTACTTC. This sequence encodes CATSREGGNSYEQYF.